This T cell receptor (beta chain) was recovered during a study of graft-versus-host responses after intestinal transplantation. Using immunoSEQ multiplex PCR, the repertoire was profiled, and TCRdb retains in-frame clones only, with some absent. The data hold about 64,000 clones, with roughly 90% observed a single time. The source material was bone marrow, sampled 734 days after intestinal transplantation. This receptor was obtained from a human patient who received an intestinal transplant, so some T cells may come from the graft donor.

The CDR3 DNA sequence: TGTGCCAGCAGTTTACCGGGTAGCGGAGCCTACGAGCAGTACTTC. Protein: CASSLPGSGAYEQYF. V is TRBV28 and J is TRBJ2-7; D is possibly TRBD2 (6 bases). Trimming took 2 bases from V and 2 from J, leaving 13 bases between them. CDR1 and CDR2 (germline): MDHEN, SYDVKM. CDR3 length: 15 amino acids.